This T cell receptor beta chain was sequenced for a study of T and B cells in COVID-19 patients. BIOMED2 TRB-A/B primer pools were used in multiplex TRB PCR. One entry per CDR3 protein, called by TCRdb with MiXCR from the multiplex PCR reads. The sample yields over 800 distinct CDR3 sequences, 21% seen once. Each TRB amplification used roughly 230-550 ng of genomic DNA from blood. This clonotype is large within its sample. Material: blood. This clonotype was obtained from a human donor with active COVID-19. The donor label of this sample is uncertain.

DNA for the CDR3: TGTGCCAGTACAATGACAGGAAACACCATATATTTT. It translates to CASTMTGNTIYF. V usage is TRBV19 and J usage is TRBJ1-3; D unresolved. The CDR3 extends over 12 amino acids. The V gene lost 7 bases and the J gene lost 4 bases, with 8 bases spanning the gap. CDR1 and CDR2 (germline): LNHDA, SQIVND (reference sequence).